A single sample gave rise to the 9 T cell receptor beta chains below, sequenced in a study of shared clonotypes between healthy human individuals. Using immunoSEQ multiplex PCR, the repertoire was profiled, and TCRdb retains in-frame clones only, with some absent. This sample has approximately 470,000 clones, with about 72% found just once. Sequencing was performed on PBMCs. These receptors were collected from a woman aged 40 to 50 in good health. Some clones in this sample may be carry-over from other donors' samples.

This sequence joins TRBV9 and TRBJ2-1, with D uncertain. Germline lookup yields CDR1 SGDLS and CDR2 YYNGEE. The length of the CDR3 is 15 residues. Trimming left V 0 bases short and J 4 bases short, with 11 bases between. Here the CDR3 reads CASSVGGDLYNEQFF. For the CDR3, the DNA is TGTGCCAGCAGCGTAGGAGGAGACTTATACAATGAGCAGTTCTTC.

This clone occurred once. V usage is TRBV11-2 and J usage is TRBJ2-7; TRBD2 is a possible D gene (5 bases). Looked up from germline, CDR1 is SGHAT and CDR2 is FQNNGV. CDR3 size: 15 residues. The V end was cut by 3 bases, the J end by 3 bases, with 15 bases between. This CDR3 is CASSLGIGLSYEQYF. CDR3 nucleotide sequence: TGTGCCAGCAGCTTGGGGATCGGACTGAGCTACGAGCAGTACTTC.

This clone was seen only a few times. Other DNA sequences in this sample translate to the same CDR3. The CDR3 coding sequence is TGTGCCAGCAGCCTTGGGAATGAAAAACTGTTTTTT. Translation: CASSLGNEKLFF. The V call is TRBV11-2, the J call TRBJ1-4; D gene uncertain. In germline, CDR1 is SGHAT, CDR2 FQNNGV. This CDR3 comprises 12 residues. V lost 5 bases and J 5 bases, leaving 6 bases between the germline ends.

The table lists this clone with a few counts. The rearrangement uses TRBV4-2 and TRBJ2-7, with D perhaps matching TRBD1 (6 bases). Between the trimmed V and J ends, which lost 3 bases and 5 bases, there was a span of 11 bases. The CDR3 sequence is 13 residues long. Germline CDR1 reads LGHNA; CDR2 reads YNFKEQ. DNA for the CDR3: TGTGCCAGCAGCCAGAGAGAGGGGGACGAGCAGTACTTC. Translated, it gives CASSQREGDEQYF.

This clone was observed once. The rearrangement uses TRBV29-1 and TRBJ2-3, with TRBD2 matching 10 bases. The CDR3 has 13 residues. With V trimmed by 6 bases and J by 5 bases, 5 bases remained unmatched. CDR1 SQVTM and CDR2 ANQGSEA come from the germline V gene. CDR3 DNA: TGCAGCGTACGGACTAGCGGTGGAGATACGCAGTATTTT. This encodes CSVRTSGGDTQYF.

The table lists this clone with a count of one. The chain joins TRBV15 to TRBJ1-1, with TRBD1 matching 8 bases. V lost 1 base to trimming and J lost 1 base; unmatched junction nucleotides: 2. Per the germline V gene, CDR1 is LNHNV and CDR2 is YYDKDF (reference sequence). The CDR3 length is 15 residues. The CDR3 nucleotides read TGTGCCACCAGCAGAGGAGGGACAGGGAACACTGAAGCTTTCTTT. This sequence encodes CATSRGGTGNTEAFF.

This chain uses TRBV19 with TRBJ2-3; D perhaps matches TRBD2 (6 bases). Germline V gene data show CDR1 as LNHDA and CDR2 as SQIVND (reference sequence). V was pared by 3 bases and J by 4 bases, with 14 bases between. The CDR3 runs 15 residues. CDR3 in DNA: TGTGCCAGTAGTATGAGGGACTCCTTTCCAGATACGCAGTATTTT. It is translated as CASSMRDSFPDTQYF. Full variable domain (remainder filled in from reference TRBV19 and TRBJ2-3): DGGITQSPKYLFRKEGQNVTLSCEQNLNHDAMYWYRQDPGQGLRLIYYSQIVNDFQKGDIAEGYSVSREKKESFPLTVTSAQKNPTAFYLCASSMRDSFPDTQYFGPGTRLTVL.

The table lists this clone with a few counts. This chain uses TRBV5-1 with TRBJ1-2, with 7 positions matching TRBD1. The length of the CDR3 is 13 residues. With V trimmed by 2 bases and J by 5 bases, 3 bases remained unmatched. CDR1 and CDR2 from the germline V gene are SGHRS and YFSETQ. As DNA, the CDR3 is TGCGCCAGCAGCTTAGGGACAGAATATGGCTACACCTTC. It codes for CASSLGTEYGYTF.

The chain joins TRBV19 to TRBJ2-6; D possibly corresponds to TRBD2 (6 bases). Trimming cost V 0 bases and J 2 bases, with 8 bases left between them. Germline V lookup: CDR1 LNHDA, CDR2 SQIVND (reference sequence). The CDR3 is 16 amino acids. The chain's CDR3 is CASSIDWGAGANVLTF. Here the CDR3 DNA reads TGTGCCAGTAGTATAGACTGGGGGGCTGGGGCCAACGTCCTGACTTTC.